Listed below are T cell receptor beta chains from one sample, sequenced in a study of CD8 T cells in ankylosing spondylitis. TCRdb redid the calling of the 5' RACE reads with MiXCR, one entry per CDR3 protein. The sample gives 700,000 to 1,000,000 distinct CDR3 sequences, 12% of which show up once; about 0.49% is in the top ten. The sample consisted of blood, either unsorted or a sorted T cell fraction (not recorded which). Receptors originate from a male donor with ankylosing spondylitis. CDR3s include the opening cysteine and the closing phenylalanine or tryptophan. The D gene is left open where the match is weak. The size field is filled for only some rows; it gives once, few, many or a size class.

abundance: many
d_gene: TRBD1
v_gene: TRBV29-1
j_gene: TRBJ1-6
CDR3nt: TGCAGCGTTAGGTGGGGACAGACAAATTCACCCCTCCACTTT
CDR3aa: CSVRWGQTNSPLHF

abundance: few
d_gene: .
v_gene: TRBV14
j_gene: TRBJ2-6
CDR3nt: TGTGCCAGCAGCCCTCTTGGGGGGGCCAACGTCCTGACTTTC
CDR3aa: CASSPLGGANVLTF

abundance: many
d_gene: TRBD1
v_gene: TRBV5-1
j_gene: TRBJ1-2
CDR3nt: TGCGCCAGCAGCGTATCAGGGGGATATAACTATGGCTACACCTTC
CDR3aa: CASSVSGGYNYGYTF

abundance: .
d_gene: .
v_gene: TRBV6-2/TRBV6-3
j_gene: TRBJ2-7
CDR3nt: TGTGCCAGCAGTTACTATCCGGGGGCCATCTACGAGCAGTACTTC
CDR3aa: CASSYYPGAIYEQYF

abundance: .
d_gene: .
v_gene: TRBV3-1
j_gene: TRBJ1-1
CDR3nt: TGTGCCAGCAGCCAGACAACAGATAACACTGAAGCTTTCTTT
CDR3aa: CASSQTTDNTEAFF

abundance: .
d_gene: TRBD1
v_gene: TRBV19
j_gene: TRBJ1-6
CDR3nt: TGTGCCAGTAGCCACAGGACAGGGGGGTATAATTCACCCCTCCACTTT
CDR3aa: CASSHRTGGYNSPLHF

abundance: few
d_gene: .
v_gene: TRBV9
j_gene: TRBJ2-2
CDR3nt: TGTGCCAGCAGCGTAGCGTGGCAGGCGGATCGGTCTAACACCGGGGAGCTGTTTTTT
CDR3aa: CASSVAWQADRSNTGELFF

abundance: few
d_gene: .
v_gene: TRBV9
j_gene: TRBJ1-4
CDR3nt: TGTGCCAGCAGCGCGGCGGGCCTCCAGAATGAAAAACTGTTTTTT
CDR3aa: CASSAAGLQNEKLFF

abundance: .
d_gene: .
v_gene: TRBV25-1
j_gene: TRBJ2-5
CDR3nt: TGTGCCAGCAGTGACAGGGAGGCACAAGAGACCCAGTACTTC
CDR3aa: CASSDREAQETQYF

abundance: .
d_gene: TRBD1
v_gene: TRBV6-5
j_gene: TRBJ1-2
CDR3nt: TGTGCCAGCAGTTACTCCGGGACAGGGGGCAATGGCTACACCTTC
CDR3aa: CASSYSGTGGNGYTF

abundance: few
d_gene: .
v_gene: TRBV20-1
j_gene: TRBJ1-2
CDR3nt: TGCAGTGTGGGGCAGGGACTCGATGGCTACACCTTC
CDR3aa: CSVGQGLDGYTF

abundance: .
d_gene: TRBD2
v_gene: TRBV20-1
j_gene: TRBJ2-1
CDR3nt: TGCAGTGCAAGAACGTCTAGCGGGAGGTCGGGTGTAGGGTACAATGAGCAGTTCTTC
CDR3aa: CSARTSSGRSGVGYNEQFF

abundance: .
d_gene: .
v_gene: TRBV7-2
j_gene: TRBJ1-2
CDR3nt: TGTGCCAGCAGCTTACGGGCCATCGAGGGCTACACCTTC
CDR3aa: CASSLRAIEGYTF

abundance: few
d_gene: TRBD1
v_gene: TRBV9
j_gene: TRBJ2-5
CDR3nt: TGTGCCAGCAGCGTAAACGACAGGGCCCCAGAGACCCAGTACTTC
CDR3aa: CASSVNDRAPETQYF

abundance: many
d_gene: TRBD1
v_gene: TRBV13
j_gene: TRBJ2-5
CDR3nt: TGTGCCAGCAGCCGACAGGGTCCTCAGACCCAGTACTTC
CDR3aa: CASSRQGPQTQYF

abundance: many
d_gene: .
v_gene: TRBV12-3/TRBV12-4
j_gene: TRBJ2-7
CDR3nt: TGTGCCAGCAGTTTGATCGGGGTCACCTACGAGCAGTACTTC
CDR3aa: CASSLIGVTYEQYF

abundance: few
d_gene: TRBD1
v_gene: TRBV28
j_gene: TRBJ1-1
CDR3nt: TGTGCCAGCAGCCGAACAGGGGGCTTATACACTGAAGCTTTCTTT
CDR3aa: CASSRTGGLYTEAFF

abundance: few
d_gene: .
v_gene: TRBV5-1
j_gene: TRBJ1-1
CDR3nt: TGCGCCAGCAGCTTGGCACGGGGGCATCTGAACACTGAAGCTTTCTTT
CDR3aa: CASSLARGHLNTEAFF

abundance: .
d_gene: TRBD2
v_gene: TRBV4-2
j_gene: TRBJ2-1
CDR3nt: TGTGCCAGCAGCCAAGAAAGCAACCGAGGGGCTAGCGGATTCTCCTACAATGAGCAGTTCTTC
CDR3aa: CASSQESNRGASGFSYNEQFF

abundance: .
d_gene: .
v_gene: TRBV28
j_gene: TRBJ1-2
CDR3nt: TGTGCCAGCAGTTTATCTTACTCGGACCCTCGAGGCTACACCTTC
CDR3aa: CASSLSYSDPRGYTF

abundance: .
d_gene: .
v_gene: TRBV7-9
j_gene: TRBJ1-1
CDR3nt: TGTGCCAGCAGCTTAGTAGGGGGTGCTGCGACTGAAGCTTTCTTT
CDR3aa: CASSLVGGAATEAFF

abundance: few
d_gene: .
v_gene: TRBV6-1
j_gene: TRBJ1-6
CDR3nt: TGTGCCAGCAGACCCACAATGGATGCCGCCTTTGGACAAAATTCACCCCTCCACTTT
CDR3aa: CASRPTMDAAFGQNSPLHF

abundance: .
d_gene: .
v_gene: TRBV7-2
j_gene: TRBJ2-1
CDR3nt: TGTGCCAGCAGCAACTGGGGTGCTCGATACAATGAGCAGTTCTTC
CDR3aa: CASSNWGARYNEQFF

abundance: few
d_gene: .
v_gene: TRBV6-5
j_gene: TRBJ2-7
CDR3nt: TGTGCCAGCAGTTTAGGGGGGCACTACGAGCAGTACTTC
CDR3aa: CASSLGGHYEQYF

abundance: many
d_gene: .
v_gene: TRBV10-3
j_gene: TRBJ1-6
CDR3nt: TGTGCCATCAGTGAGTGGGGTGGTGGCAGCGGGAATTCACCCCTCCACTTT
CDR3aa: CAISEWGGGSGNSPLHF

abundance: .
d_gene: .
v_gene: TRBV2
j_gene: TRBJ2-3
CDR3nt: TGTGCCAGCAGTAAACAGGGAAGGGCAGATACGCAGTATTTT
CDR3aa: CASSKQGRADTQYF

abundance: few
d_gene: TRBD1
v_gene: TRBV10-3
j_gene: TRBJ1-5
CDR3nt: TGTGCCATCAGTGAGTCGGCATGGACAGGGAAGGGGAGCAATCAGCCCCAGCATTTT
CDR3aa: CAISESAWTGKGSNQPQHF

abundance: many
d_gene: TRBD1
v_gene: TRBV11-1
j_gene: TRBJ2-5
CDR3nt: TGTGCCAGCAGCTTTCGCCGGGACAGGCAAGAGACCCAGTACTTC
CDR3aa: CASSFRRDRQETQYF

abundance: few
d_gene: .
v_gene: TRBV18
j_gene: TRBJ2-7
CDR3nt: TGTGCCAGCTCACCAGCGAGGGACTTTAGCACGGAGCAGTACTTC
CDR3aa: CASSPARDFSTEQYF

abundance: once
d_gene: TRBD1
v_gene: TRBV4-1
j_gene: TRBJ1-4
CDR3nt: TGCGCCAGCAGACAGACAGGGGGTGATGGAAAACTGTTTTTT
CDR3aa: CASRQTGGDGKLFF

abundance: .
d_gene: TRBD2
v_gene: TRBV6-1
j_gene: TRBJ2-7
CDR3nt: TGTGCCAGCAGTATAGGACTAGCGGGGACTAAGGAGCAGTACTTC
CDR3aa: CASSIGLAGTKEQYF

abundance: .
d_gene: .
v_gene: TRBV7-2
j_gene: TRBJ2-5
CDR3nt: TGTGCCAGCAGCTTAGCCTTAGGTGACGAGACCCAGTACTTC
CDR3aa: CASSLALGDETQYF

abundance: .
d_gene: .
v_gene: TRBV6-2/TRBV6-3
j_gene: TRBJ2-6
CDR3nt: TGTGCCAGCAGCCGCGGGACAGTTTACTCTGGGGCCAACGTCCTGACTTTC
CDR3aa: CASSRGTVYSGANVLTF

abundance: .
d_gene: .
v_gene: TRBV19
j_gene: TRBJ2-3
CDR3nt: TGTGCCAGTAGTACCGCACGTACAGGGTCCCCGCGGCAGTATTTT
CDR3aa: CASSTARTGSPRQYF

abundance: few
d_gene: TRBD2
v_gene: TRBV18
j_gene: TRBJ2-1
CDR3nt: TGTGCCAGCTCACCCGGTGGAGCGGGGGGCTTGGGTGAGCAGTTCTTC
CDR3aa: CASSPGGAGGLGEQFF

abundance: many
d_gene: TRBD1
v_gene: TRBV5-5
j_gene: TRBJ1-1
CDR3nt: TGTGCCAGCAGTCAACAGGGGGACACTGAAGCTTTCTTT
CDR3aa: CASSQQGDTEAFF

abundance: .
d_gene: TRBD2
v_gene: TRBV9
j_gene: TRBJ2-3
CDR3nt: TGTGCCAGCAGCCGTAGGCGAGCGGGGGCCACAGATACGCAGTATTTT
CDR3aa: CASSRRRAGATDTQYF

abundance: .
d_gene: .
v_gene: TRBV7-9
j_gene: TRBJ2-7
CDR3nt: TGTGCCAGCAGCTTAAACGGCAGGGCCTACGAGCAGTACTTC
CDR3aa: CASSLNGRAYEQYF

abundance: few
d_gene: TRBD1
v_gene: TRBV5-1
j_gene: TRBJ1-1
CDR3nt: TGCGCCAGCAGTACCGACAGGGTTTACACTGAAGCTTTCTTT
CDR3aa: CASSTDRVYTEAFF

abundance: .
d_gene: TRBD2
v_gene: TRBV15
j_gene: TRBJ2-3
CDR3nt: TGTGCCACCAGCAGAGCGGGGGGGAGCACAGATACGCAGTATTTT
CDR3aa: CATSRAGGSTDTQYF

abundance: few
d_gene: .
v_gene: TRBV5-1
j_gene: TRBJ2-7
CDR3nt: TGCGCCAGCAGCGGCAGGGCCTACGAGCAGTACTTC
CDR3aa: CASSGRAYEQYF

abundance: .
d_gene: .
v_gene: TRBV20-1
j_gene: TRBJ1-5
CDR3nt: TGCAGTGCTAGCGCCCAGGCGGCGGGTCAGCCCCAGCATTTT
CDR3aa: CSASAQAAGQPQHF

abundance: few
d_gene: TRBD2
v_gene: TRBV11-2
j_gene: TRBJ2-2
CDR3nt: TGTGCCAGCAGCTTAGGGGCTCCGGGACTAGCGACCACCGGGGAGCTGTTTTTT
CDR3aa: CASSLGAPGLATTGELFF

abundance: many
d_gene: .
v_gene: TRBV2
j_gene: TRBJ1-2
CDR3nt: TGTGCCAGCAGCGATCAGGGGCGGGACTATGGCTACACCTTC
CDR3aa: CASSDQGRDYGYTF

abundance: few
d_gene: .
v_gene: TRBV20-1
j_gene: TRBJ2-7
CDR3nt: TGCAGTGCTGCCCAGACCGTGTCCTACGAGCAGTACTTC
CDR3aa: CSAAQTVSYEQYF

abundance: many
d_gene: .
v_gene: TRBV29-1
j_gene: TRBJ2-2
CDR3nt: TGCAGCGTTGGTCAGGTTAACGCCGGGGAGCTGTTTTTT
CDR3aa: CSVGQVNAGELFF